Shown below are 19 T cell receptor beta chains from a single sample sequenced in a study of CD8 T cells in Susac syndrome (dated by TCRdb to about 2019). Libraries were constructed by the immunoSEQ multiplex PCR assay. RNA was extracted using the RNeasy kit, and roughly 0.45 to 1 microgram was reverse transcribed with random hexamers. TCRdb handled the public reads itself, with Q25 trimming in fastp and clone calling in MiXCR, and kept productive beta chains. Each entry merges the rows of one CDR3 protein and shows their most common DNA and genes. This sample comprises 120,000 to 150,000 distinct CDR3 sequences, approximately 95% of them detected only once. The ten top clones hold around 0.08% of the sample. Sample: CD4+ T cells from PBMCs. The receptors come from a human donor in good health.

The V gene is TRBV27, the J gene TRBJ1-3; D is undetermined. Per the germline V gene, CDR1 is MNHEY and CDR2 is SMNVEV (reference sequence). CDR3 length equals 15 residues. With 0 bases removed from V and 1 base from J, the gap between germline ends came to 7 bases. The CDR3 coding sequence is TGTGCCAGCAGTTTATCACAGTCATCTGGAAACACCATATATTTT. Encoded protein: CASSLSQSSGNTIYF.

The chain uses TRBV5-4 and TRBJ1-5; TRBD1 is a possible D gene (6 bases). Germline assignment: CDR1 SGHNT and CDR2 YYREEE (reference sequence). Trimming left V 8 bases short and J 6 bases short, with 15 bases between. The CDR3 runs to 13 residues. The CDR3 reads CASSIQGGQPQHF. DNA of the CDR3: TGTGCCAGTAGTATACAGGGCGGTCAGCCCCAGCATTTT.

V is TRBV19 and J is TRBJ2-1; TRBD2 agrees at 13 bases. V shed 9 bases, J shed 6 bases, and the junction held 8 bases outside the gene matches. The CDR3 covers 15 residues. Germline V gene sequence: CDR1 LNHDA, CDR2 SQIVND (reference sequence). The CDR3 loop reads CASNEGTSGINEQFF. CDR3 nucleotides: TGTGCCAGCAACGAGGGGACTAGCGGGATCAATGAGCAGTTCTTC. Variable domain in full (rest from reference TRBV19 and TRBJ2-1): DGGITQSPKYLFRKEGQNVTLSCEQNLNHDAMYWYRQDPGQGLRLIYYSQIVNDFQKGDIAEGYSVSREKKESFPLTVTSAQKNPTAFYLCASNEGTSGINEQFFGPGTRLTVL.

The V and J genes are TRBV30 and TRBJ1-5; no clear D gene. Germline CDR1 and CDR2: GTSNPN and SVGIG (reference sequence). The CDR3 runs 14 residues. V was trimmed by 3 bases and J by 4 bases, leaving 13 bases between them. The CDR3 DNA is TGTGCCTGGAGGGCGGGAGGGAAGAATCAGCCCCAGCATTTT. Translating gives CAWRAGGKNQPQHF.

CDR3 in DNA: TGTGCCAGCTCACCAGGGACAGGTTTGAACGAGCAGTACTTC. Translation gives CASSPGTGLNEQYF. The chain employs TRBV18 and TRBJ2-7; 8 bases fit TRBD1. This CDR3 has 14 residues. V shed 2 bases and J 5 bases; nucleotides not matched to a gene: 5. In germline, CDR1 is KGHSH, CDR2 LQKENI.

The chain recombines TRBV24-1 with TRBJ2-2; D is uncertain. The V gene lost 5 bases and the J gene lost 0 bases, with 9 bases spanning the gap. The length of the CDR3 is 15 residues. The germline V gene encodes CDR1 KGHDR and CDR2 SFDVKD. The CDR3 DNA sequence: TGTGCCACCAGTGGCGTTCACCCGAACACCGGGGAGCTGTTTTTT. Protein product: CATSGVHPNTGELFF.

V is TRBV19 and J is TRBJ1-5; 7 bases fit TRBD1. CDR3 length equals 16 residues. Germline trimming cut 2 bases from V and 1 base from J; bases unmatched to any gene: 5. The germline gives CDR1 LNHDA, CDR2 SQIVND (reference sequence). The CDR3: CASSIRGGWSNQPQHF. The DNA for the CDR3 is TGTGCCAGTAGTATAAGAGGGGGCTGGAGCAATCAGCCCCAGCATTTT.

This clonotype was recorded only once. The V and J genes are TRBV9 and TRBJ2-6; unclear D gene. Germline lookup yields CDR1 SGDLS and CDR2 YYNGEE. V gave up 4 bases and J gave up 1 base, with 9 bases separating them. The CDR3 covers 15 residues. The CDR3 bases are TGTGCCAGCAGCCCGGCCCTTTCTGGGGCCAACGTCCTGACTTTC. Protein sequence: CASSPALSGANVLTF.

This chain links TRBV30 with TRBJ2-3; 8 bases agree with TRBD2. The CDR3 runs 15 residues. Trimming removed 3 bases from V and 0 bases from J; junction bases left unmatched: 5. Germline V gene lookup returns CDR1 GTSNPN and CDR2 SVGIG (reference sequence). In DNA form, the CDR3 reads TGTGCCTGGAGCCTTGGACTAGCAAGCACAGATACGCAGTATTTT. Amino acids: CAWSLGLASTDTQYF.

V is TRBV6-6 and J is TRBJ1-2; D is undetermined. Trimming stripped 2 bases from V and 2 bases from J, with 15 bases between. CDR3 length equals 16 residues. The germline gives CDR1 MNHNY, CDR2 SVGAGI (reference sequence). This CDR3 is CASSYAPFIPNYGYTF. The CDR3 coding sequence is TGTGCCAGCAGTTACGCCCCTTTTATCCCCAACTATGGCTACACCTTC.

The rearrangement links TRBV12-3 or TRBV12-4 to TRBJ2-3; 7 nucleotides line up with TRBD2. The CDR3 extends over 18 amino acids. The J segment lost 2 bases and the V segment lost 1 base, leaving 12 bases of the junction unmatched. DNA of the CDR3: TGTGCCAGCAGTTTAGGGGCAGGACTAGTCCTCCCCACAGATACGCAGTATTTT. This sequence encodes CASSLGAGLVLPTDTQYF.

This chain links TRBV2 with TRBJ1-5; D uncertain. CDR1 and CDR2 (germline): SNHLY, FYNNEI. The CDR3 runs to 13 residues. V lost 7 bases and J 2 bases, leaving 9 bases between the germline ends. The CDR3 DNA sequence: TGTGCCAGCAAAGAGGGCGGCAATCAGCCCCAGCATTTT. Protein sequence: CASKEGGNQPQHF.

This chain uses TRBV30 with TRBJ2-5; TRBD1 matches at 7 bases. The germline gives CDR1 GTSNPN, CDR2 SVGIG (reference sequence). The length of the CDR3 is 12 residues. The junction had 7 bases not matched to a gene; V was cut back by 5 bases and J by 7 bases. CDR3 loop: CAWDGTAGTQYF. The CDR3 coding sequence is TGTGCCTGGGACGGGACAGCCGGGACCCAGTACTTC.

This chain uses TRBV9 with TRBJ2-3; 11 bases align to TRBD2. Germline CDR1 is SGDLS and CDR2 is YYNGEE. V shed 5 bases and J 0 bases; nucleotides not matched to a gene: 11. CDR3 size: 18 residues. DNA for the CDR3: TGTGCCAGCAGTCTGGGACTAGCGGACTTTTCTAGCACAGATACGCAGTATTTT. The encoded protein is CASSLGLADFSSTDTQYF.

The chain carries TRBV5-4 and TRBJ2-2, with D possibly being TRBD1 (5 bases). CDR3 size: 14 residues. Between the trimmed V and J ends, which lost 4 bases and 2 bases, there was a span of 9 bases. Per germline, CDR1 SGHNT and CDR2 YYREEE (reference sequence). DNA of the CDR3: TGTGCCAGCAGCAGACAGCGAAACACCGGGGAGCTGTTTTTT. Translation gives CASSRQRNTGELFF.

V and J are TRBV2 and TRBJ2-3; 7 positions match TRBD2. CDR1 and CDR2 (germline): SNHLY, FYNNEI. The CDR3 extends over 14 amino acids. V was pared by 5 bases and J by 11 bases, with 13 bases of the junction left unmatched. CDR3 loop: CASSPSSGQQLQYF. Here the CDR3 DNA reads TGTGCCAGCAGTCCATCTAGCGGTCAGCAGCTGCAGTATTTT. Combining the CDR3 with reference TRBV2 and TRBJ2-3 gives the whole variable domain EPEVTQTPSHQVTQMGQEVILRCVPISNHLYFYWYRQILGQKVEFLVSFYNNEISEKSEIFDDQFSVERPDGSNFTLKIRSTKLEDSAMYFCASSPSSGQQLQYFGPGTRLTVL.

The CDR3 coding sequence is TGTGCGAGTAGGGGGCCCTCTAACTATGGCTACACCTTC. This codes for CASRGPSNYGYTF. The rearrangement uses TRBV7-9 and TRBJ1-2; TRBD1 matches at 7 bases. The germline V gene has CDR1 SEHNR and CDR2 FQNEAQ (reference sequence). This CDR3 comprises 13 residues.

CDR3 in amino acids: CASSSRTGPYGYTF. As DNA, the CDR3 is TGTGCCAGCAGCTCCAGGACCGGCCCCTATGGCTACACCTTC. The chain combines TRBV7-9 with TRBJ1-2; no firm D call. The V end lost 4 bases, the J end lost 4 bases, and 13 bases lay between the germline ends. This CDR3 region has 14 residues. Germline values: CDR1 SEHNR, CDR2 FQNEAQ (reference sequence).

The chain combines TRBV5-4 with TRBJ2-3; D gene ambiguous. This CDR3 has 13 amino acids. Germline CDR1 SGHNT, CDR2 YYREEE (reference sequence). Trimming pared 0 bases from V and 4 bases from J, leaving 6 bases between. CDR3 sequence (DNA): TGTGCCAGCAGCTTGGCCGATTCAGATACGCAGTATTTT. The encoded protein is CASSLADSDTQYF.